Shown below are 22 T cell receptor beta chains from a single sample sequenced in a study of early T cells in non-severe SARS-CoV-2 infection. TCRdb fed the 5' RACE reads into MiXCR, producing one record per CDR3 protein. The sample records under 80,000 distinct CDR3 sequences, roughly 11% being singletons. The specimen was whole blood. The receptor set was obtained from an adult who was a healthcare worker with PCR-confirmed SARS-CoV-2 infection or an uninfected control (not recorded which).

For this clonotype: This may stem from a read error, because a much larger clone lies one nucleotide away. The chain joins TRBV29-1 to TRBJ2-1, with D unresolved. Between the trimmed V and J ends, which lost 4 bases and 5 bases, there was a span of 3 bases. CDR1 SQVTM and CDR2 ANQGSEA come from the germline V gene. The CDR3 extends over 10 amino acids. CDR3: CSVGDNEQFF. The CDR3 bases are TGCAGCGTTGGAGACAATGAGCAGTTCTTC.

In this sample, this clonotype turned up many times. The rearrangement joins TRBV7-9 to TRBJ2-3; no clear D gene. From germline, CDR1 is SEHNR and CDR2 FQNEAQ (reference sequence). The ends were cut back, 2 bases at V and 6 bases at J, with 3 bases in the middle. CDR3 length equals 11 residues. CDR3 residues: CASSLWDTQYF. The CDR3 coding sequence is TGTGCCAGCAGCTTATGGGATACGCAGTATTTT.

Notes on this clonotype: The junction departs from germline at one end; a sequencing error may be responsible. This sequence joins TRBV29-1 and TRBJ2-5; no firm D call. This CDR3 comprises 10 residues. CDR1 is SQVTM and CDR2 is ANQGSEA in the germline V gene. DNA of the CDR3: TGCAGCGTTTCCCAAAAGACCCAGTACTTC. Translating gives CSVSQKTQYF.

The V call is TRBV30, the J call TRBJ2-1; maybe TRBD2 (5 bases). The CDR3 is made up of 13 amino acids. Per the germline V gene, CDR1 is GTSNPN and CDR2 is SVGIG (reference sequence). Trimming removed 0 bases at V and 9 bases at J, with 12 bases between. The CDR3 here is CAWSVFRRGEQFF. For the CDR3, the DNA is TGTGCCTGGAGTGTTTTCCGACGGGGTGAGCAGTTCTTC.

This clonotype was detected ten times or more. For the CDR3, the DNA is TGCAGCGTTTCTCAGACTAGCGGGGACATTCAGTACTTC. This encodes CSVSQTSGDIQYF. The rearrangement joins TRBV29-1 to TRBJ2-4; 11 positions match TRBD2. After removal of 5 bases from V and 8 bases from J, the junction contained 5 bases not matched to a gene. Germline lookup yields CDR1 SQVTM and CDR2 ANQGSEA. CDR3 length: 13 amino acids.

The DNA of the CDR3 is TGTGCCAGCAGTTTTGTTCGGTTCCAAGAGACCCAGTACTTC. Amino acids: CASSFVRFQETQYF. This rearrangement joins TRBV2 to TRBJ2-5; no reliable D call. Germline values: CDR1 SNHLY, CDR2 FYNNEI. CDR3 length: 14 amino acids. V lost 5 bases and J lost 1, with 11 bases in between.

This clonotype was detected many times. The chain has TRBV2 and TRBJ2-7; TRBD2 agrees at 9 bases. V dropped 11 bases and J dropped 3; count of bases not matched to a gene: 8. The CDR3 length is 13 residues. Germline V gene sequence: CDR1 SNHLY, CDR2 FYNNEI. The CDR3 coding sequence is TGTGCCGTGCTCGGGCGGGGGGGCTACGAGCAGTACTTC. It is translated as CAVLGRGGYEQYF.

This clonotype was seen a few times. This chain joins TRBV5-1 and TRBJ1-6, with TRBD1 identical over 7 bases. There are 14 residues in the CDR3. Germline CDR1 is SGHRS and CDR2 is YFSETQ. The V and J ends lost 0 bases and 11 bases, in that order; junction bases with no gene match: 5. CDR3 DNA sequence: TGCGCCAGCAGCTTGGACAGGGGCCGGGCACCCCTCCACTTT. It encodes CASSLDRGRAPLHF. Filled out from reference TRBV5-1 and TRBJ1-6, the complete variable domain reads KAGVTQTPRYLIKTRGQQVTLSCSPISGHRSVSWYQQTPGQGLQFLFEYFSETQRNKGNFPGRFSGRQFSNSRSEMNVSTLELGDSALYLCASSLDRGRAPLHFGNGTRLTVT.

The J gene is TRBJ2-5, the V gene TRBV3-1; 12 nucleotides match TRBD2. The germline V gene encodes CDR1 LGHDT and CDR2 YNNKEL (reference sequence). The CDR3 extends over 17 amino acids. V lost 2 bases to trimming and J lost 5 bases; unmatched junction nucleotides: 9. DNA of the CDR3: TGTGCCAGCAGCCAATGGACTAGCGGGGACTCGTTCGAGACCCAGTACTTC. Encoded protein: CASSQWTSGDSFETQYF.

The sample holds many counts of this clonotype. The V and J genes are TRBV2 and TRBJ2-7, with D perhaps TRBD1 (6 bases). Trimming took off 6 bases at V and 5 bases at J, with 11 bases between the two ends. CDR3 length: 12 residues. The germline CDR1 and CDR2 sequences are SNHLY and FYNNEI. The CDR3 protein is CASRDNRDEQYF. The CDR3 DNA is TGTGCCAGCAGGGATAACAGGGACGAGCAGTACTTC.

This chain uses TRBV7-9 with TRBJ2-1; 11 bases match TRBD2. With 3 bases clipped from V and 1 base from J, the junction kept 5 bases outside the gene matches. The CDR3 covers 17 residues. The germline V gene encodes CDR1 SEHNR and CDR2 FQNEAQ (reference sequence). The CDR3 protein is CASSFPIAGGSYNEQFF. In nucleotides, the CDR3 is TGTGCCAGCAGCTTCCCCATAGCGGGAGGGTCCTACAATGAGCAGTTCTTC.

This clonotype was seen repeatedly, ten times or more. The CDR3: CASLPPSGANVLTF. Written as DNA, the CDR3 is TGTGCCAGCCTACCTCCGTCGGGGGCCAACGTCCTGACTTTC. The chain recombines TRBV3-1 with TRBJ2-6, with D uncertain. CDR1 is LGHDT and CDR2 is YNNKEL in the germline V gene (reference sequence). The CDR3 contains 14 residues. Trimming removed 8 bases from V and 4 bases from J, with 12 bases in between.

The table lists this clonotype with many counts. The J gene is TRBJ1-2, the V gene TRBV29-1, with D maybe TRBD1 (5 bases). The germline V gene has CDR1 SQVTM and CDR2 ANQGSEA. The CDR3 is made up of 13 amino acids. Trimming cost V 0 bases and J 7 bases, with 12 bases left between them. DNA of the CDR3: TGCAGCGTTGAAGACAGGGCTAAGGGTGGCTACACCTTC. Translation gives CSVEDRAKGGYTF.

This clonotype was seen repeatedly, ten times or more. The V and J genes are TRBV9 and TRBJ2-1; D not certain. This CDR3 spans 15 amino acids. Germline V gives CDR1 SGDLS, CDR2 YYNGEE. The V gene lost 0 bases and the J gene lost 7 bases, with 14 bases spanning the gap. The CDR3 region is CASSVAPLGLNEQFF. The DNA for the CDR3 is TGTGCCAGCAGCGTAGCCCCCCTCGGCCTGAATGAGCAGTTCTTC.

The V and J genes are TRBV12-3 or TRBV12-4 and TRBJ2-7; a weak D match, TRBD2 (6 bases). V dropped 6 bases and J dropped 1 base, with 7 bases sitting between them. There are 12 residues in the CDR3. Here the CDR3 DNA reads TGTGCCAGCAGGGGGGGATCCTACGAGCAGTACTTC. This gives the protein CASRGGSYEQYF.

In this sample, this clonotype turned up a few times. The CDR3 DNA follows: TGCGCCAGCAGTGAACACAGGGGGACTGGAAACACCATATATTTT. Translation gives CASSEHRGTGNTIYF. The rearrangement joins TRBV10-1 to TRBJ1-3, with 8 positions matching TRBD1. V lost 3 bases to trimming and J lost 2 bases; unmatched junction nucleotides: 3. The CDR3 runs to 15 residues. Germline V lookup: CDR1 WNHNN, CDR2 SYGVQD (reference sequence).

This clonotype was found many times. V and J are TRBV27 and TRBJ2-5; TRBD2 matches 8 bases. There are 16 residues in the CDR3. Germline trimming cut 0 bases from V and 5 bases from J; bases unmatched to any gene: 8. CDR1 is MNHEY and CDR2 is SMNVEV in the germline V gene (reference sequence). This CDR3 reads CASSLSGGRLQETQYF. CDR3 bases: TGTGCCAGCAGTTTATCTGGCGGGAGGTTGCAGGAGACCCAGTACTTC.

This clonotype has a count of ten or more. This chain connects TRBV7-9 to TRBJ1-4; D not certain. The CDR3 extends over 12 amino acids. V shed 2 bases and J shed 9 bases, with 7 bases lying between them. Germline lookup yields CDR1 SEHNR and CDR2 FQNEAQ (reference sequence). The chain's CDR3 is CASSLNWQKLFF. As DNA, the CDR3 is TGTGCCAGCAGCTTAAATTGGCAAAAACTGTTTTTT.

The chain couples TRBV27 to TRBJ2-3, with TRBD1 identical over 7 bases. Germline V gives CDR1 MNHEY, CDR2 SMNVEV (reference sequence). V lost 2 bases, J lost 1 base, and 3 bases stayed unmatched. The CDR3 is 15 residues long. The DNA of the CDR3 is TGTGCCAGCAGTTTAAGGGGGCTGGGCACAGATACGCAGTATTTT. Encoded protein: CASSLRGLGTDTQYF.

This clonotype was observed many times. This rearrangement joins TRBV21-1 to TRBJ2-1; TRBD2 reflects the table's D call only, with no check against the DNA. TRBV21-1 is deemed a pseudogene. This CDR3 is 18 amino acids long. CDR3 nucleotide sequence: TGTGCCAGCAGCAAACGGCTAGCGGGAGGGACCTCCTACAATGAGCAGTTCTTC. It codes for CASSKRLAGGTSYNEQFF.

This clonotype was detected ten times or more. The J gene is TRBJ2-7, the V gene TRBV20-1, with 12 bases matching TRBD2. V was pared by 6 bases and J by 3 bases, with 3 bases of the junction left unmatched. This CDR3 spans 13 amino acids. CDR1 DFQATT and CDR2 SNEGSKA come from the germline V gene (reference sequence). Written as DNA, the CDR3 is TGCAGTGCCCTGGGACTAGCGGGCTACGAGCAGTACTTC. Residues: CSALGLAGYEQYF.

The V call is TRBV7-9, the J call TRBJ1-2; D remains ambiguous. The germline CDR1 and CDR2 sequences are SEHNR and FQNEAQ (reference sequence). The CDR3 sequence is 16 residues long. Trimming cost V 4 bases and J 4 bases, with 19 bases left between them. The CDR3 loop reads CASSSSLPKGSYGYTF. DNA of the CDR3: TGTGCCAGCAGCTCCTCCCTCCCCAAAGGGTCCTATGGCTACACCTTC.